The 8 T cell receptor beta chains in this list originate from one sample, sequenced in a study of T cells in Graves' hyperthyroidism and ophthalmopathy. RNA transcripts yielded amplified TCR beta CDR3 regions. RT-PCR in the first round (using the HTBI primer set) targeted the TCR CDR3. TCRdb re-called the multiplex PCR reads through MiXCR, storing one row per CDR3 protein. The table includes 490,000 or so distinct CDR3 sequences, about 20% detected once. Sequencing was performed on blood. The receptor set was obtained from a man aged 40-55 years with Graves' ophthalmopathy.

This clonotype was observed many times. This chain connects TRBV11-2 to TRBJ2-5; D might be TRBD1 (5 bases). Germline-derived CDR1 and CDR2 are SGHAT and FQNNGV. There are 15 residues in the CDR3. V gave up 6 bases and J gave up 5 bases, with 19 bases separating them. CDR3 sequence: CASRPPGRADETQYF. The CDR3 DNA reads TGTGCCAGCAGGCCACCCGGCAGGGCCGATGAGACCCAGTACTTC.

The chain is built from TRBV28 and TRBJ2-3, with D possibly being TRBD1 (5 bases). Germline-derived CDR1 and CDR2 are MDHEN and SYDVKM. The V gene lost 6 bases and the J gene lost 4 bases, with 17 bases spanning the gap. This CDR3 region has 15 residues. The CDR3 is CASRGSRGVADTQYF. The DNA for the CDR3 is TGTGCCAGCAGGGGTAGTAGGGGTGTCGCAGATACGCAGTATTTT. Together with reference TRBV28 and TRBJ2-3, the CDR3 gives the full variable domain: DVKVTQSSRYLVKRTGEKVFLECVQDMDHENMFWYRQDPGLGLRLIYFSYDVKMKEKGDIPEGYSVSREKKERFSLILESASTNQTSMYLCASRGSRGVADTQYFGPGTRLTVL.

The CDR3, as DNA: TGTGCCAGCACGGCCGGGGGGACAACCGACTACGAGCAGTACTTC. Its protein product is CASTAGGTTDYEQYF. The chain combines TRBV28 with TRBJ2-7, with a weak D call TRBD2 (7 bases). Germline CDR1 is MDHEN and CDR2 is SYDVKM. Deletions cut 7 bases from V and 3 bases from J, with 19 bases between. This CDR3 spans 15 amino acids.

The CDR3 loop is CASSVGRRLNTEAFF. The CDR3 nucleotides are TGTGCCAGCAGCGTAGGGAGGCGTTTGAACACTGAAGCTTTCTTT. The V gene is TRBV9, the J gene TRBJ1-1; no clear D gene. Per the germline V gene, CDR1 is SGDLS and CDR2 is YYNGEE. The CDR3 extends over 15 amino acids. V was cut by 0 bases and J by 0 bases, with 9 bases left in between.

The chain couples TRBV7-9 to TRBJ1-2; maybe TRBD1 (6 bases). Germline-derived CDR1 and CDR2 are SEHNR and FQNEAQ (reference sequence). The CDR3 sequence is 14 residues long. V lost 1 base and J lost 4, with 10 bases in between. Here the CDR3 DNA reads TGTGCCAGCAGCTTAGTTGGGGGCGTCTATGGCTACACCTTC. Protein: CASSLVGGVYGYTF.

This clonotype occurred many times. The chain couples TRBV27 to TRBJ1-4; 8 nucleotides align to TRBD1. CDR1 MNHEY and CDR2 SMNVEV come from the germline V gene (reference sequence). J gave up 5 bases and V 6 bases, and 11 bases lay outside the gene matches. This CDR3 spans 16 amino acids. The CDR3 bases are TGTGCCAGCAGCCCACTTCAGGGGGCGGGAAATGAAAAACTGTTTTTT. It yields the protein CASSPLQGAGNEKLFF.

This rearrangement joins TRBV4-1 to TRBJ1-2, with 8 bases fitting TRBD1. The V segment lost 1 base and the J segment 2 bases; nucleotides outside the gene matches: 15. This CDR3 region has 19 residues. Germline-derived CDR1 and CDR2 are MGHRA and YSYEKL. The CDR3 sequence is CASSQVFGKDRAGNYGYTF. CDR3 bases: TGCGCCAGCAGCCAAGTTTTCGGGAAGGACAGGGCAGGGAACTATGGCTACACCTTC.

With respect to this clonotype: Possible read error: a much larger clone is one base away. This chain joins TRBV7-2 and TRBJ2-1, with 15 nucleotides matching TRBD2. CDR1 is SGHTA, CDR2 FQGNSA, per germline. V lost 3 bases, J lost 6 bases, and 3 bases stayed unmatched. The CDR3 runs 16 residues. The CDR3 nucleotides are TGTGCCAGCAGCTTCCTGGGACTAGCGGGAGGCAATGAGCAGTTCTTC. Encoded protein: CASSFLGLAGGNEQFF.